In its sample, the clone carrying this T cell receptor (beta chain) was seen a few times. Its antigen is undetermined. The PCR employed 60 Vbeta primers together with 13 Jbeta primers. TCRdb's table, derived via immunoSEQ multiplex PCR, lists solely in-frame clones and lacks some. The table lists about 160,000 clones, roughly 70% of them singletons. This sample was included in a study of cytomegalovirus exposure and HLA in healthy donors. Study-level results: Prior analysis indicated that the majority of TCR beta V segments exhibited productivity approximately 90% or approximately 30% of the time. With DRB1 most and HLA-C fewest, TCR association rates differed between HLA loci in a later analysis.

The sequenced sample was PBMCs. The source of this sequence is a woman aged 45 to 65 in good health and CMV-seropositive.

The CDR3 region has the DNA TGTGCCAGCAGTGAAACAACGGGACAGGGCGGCGGCGAGCAGTACTTC. Protein product: CASSETTGQGGGEQYF. This chain links TRBV2 with TRBJ2-7, with 9 bases that match TRBD1. This CDR3 contains 16 residues. With 2 bases clipped from V and 6 bases from J, the junction kept 11 bases outside the gene matches. CDR1 and CDR2 from the germline V gene are SNHLY and FYNNEI.